Each of the 32 T cell receptor beta chains below was sequenced from the same sample in a study of blood T cells in healthy people across ages. The second PCR ran 7 to 11 cycles with a sample-barcoded 5' primer and J-beta primers. A single record per CDR3 protein comes from TCRdb applying MiXCR to the 5' RACE reads. The data contain roughly 1,800,000 distinct CDR3 sequences, 40% to 55% of them singletons. The sample taken for sequencing was blood. The receptors derive from a woman between 40 and 50 years old in good health.

The table lists this clonotype with a few counts. This chain connects TRBV12-3 or TRBV12-4 to TRBJ2-3; D not certain. The V gene lost 3 bases and the J gene lost 6 bases, with 13 bases spanning the gap. The CDR3 extends over 14 amino acids. CDR3 coding DNA: TGTGCCAGCAGTTTTGACCCGATTATGGATACGCAGTATTTT. Translation gives CASSFDPIMDTQYF.

This clonotype came up many times. The CDR3 is CASSLTAGEGRTVHGGARETQYF. CDR3 DNA sequence: TGTGCCAGCAGCTTAACGGCAGGCGAGGGCAGGACAGTTCATGGTGGCGCTCGAGAGACCCAGTACTTC. The chain carries TRBV7-3 and TRBJ2-5; D might be TRBD1 (6 bases). The CDR3 covers 23 residues. The germline V and J ends were trimmed by 0 bases and 4 bases, with 36 bases remaining between them. Germline CDR1 and CDR2: SGHTA and FQGTGA.

This clonotype has a handful of counts. DNA of the CDR3: TGCAGTGCTGTGAGGGGACAGGGGGCGTTCGAGCAGTACTTC. This gives the protein CSAVRGQGAFEQYF. V gene TRBV20-1 combines with J gene TRBJ2-7; 12 bases are shared with TRBD1. Germline-derived CDR1 and CDR2 are DFQATT and SNEGSKA (reference sequence). The CDR3 runs to 14 residues. Trimming removed 5 bases from V and 6 bases from J; junction bases left unmatched: 8.

A note on this clonotype: This may be a read error: a much more frequent sequence differs by one nucleotide. The rearrangement joins TRBV9 to TRBJ1-1; TRBD1 agrees at 8 bases. Trimming cost V 4 bases and J 7 bases; bases outside gene matches: 3. In germline, CDR1 is SGDLS, CDR2 YYNGEE. There are 12 residues in the CDR3. The chain's CDR3 is CASSIGQGEAFF. The CDR3 DNA reads as TGTGCCAGCAGCATAGGACAGGGTGAAGCTTTCTTT.

The rearrangement uses TRBV7-2 and TRBJ1-1; tentative D call: TRBD1 (5 bases). V lost 4 bases, J lost 7 bases, and 13 bases lay in between. This CDR3 is 13 amino acids long. CDR1 is SGHTA and CDR2 is FQGNSA in the germline V gene. CDR3 in amino acids: CASSSKDSNEAFF. The CDR3 coding sequence is TGTGCCAGCAGCTCCAAAGACAGCAATGAAGCTTTCTTT. Filled out from reference TRBV7-2 and TRBJ1-1, the complete variable domain reads GAGVSQSPSNKVTEKGKDVELRCDPISGHTALYWYRQSLGQGLEFLIYFQGNSAPDKSGLPSDRFSAERTGGSVSTLTIQRTQQEDSAVYLCASSSKDSNEAFFGQGTRLTVV.

The chain employs TRBV6-5 and TRBJ2-5, with D uncertain. The CDR3 runs to 15 residues. Germline values: CDR1 MNHEY, CDR2 SVGAGI. Trimming shortened V by 2 bases and J by 11 bases, and 21 bases separated the two germline ends. The CDR3 loop is CASSYSRRNLREQYF. The CDR3 nucleotides read TGTGCCAGCAGTTACAGTCGACGGAACCTACGTGAGCAGTACTTC.

The J gene is TRBJ2-1, the V gene TRBV7-9; TRBD2 might be the D (6 bases). The CDR3 consists of 16 residues. In germline, CDR1 is SEHNR, CDR2 FQNEAQ (reference sequence). Trimming took 5 bases from V and 2 from J, leaving 16 bases between them. CDR3 residues: CASSQGGGNAYNEQFF. In DNA, the CDR3 is TGTGCCAGCAGCCAGGGCGGAGGGAACGCCTACAATGAGCAGTTCTTC.

V is TRBV25-1 and J is TRBJ2-1; 11 positions match TRBD2. V was clipped by 2 bases and J by 4 bases; unmatched bases: 13. The CDR3 consists of 19 residues. Germline loops: CDR1 MGHDK, CDR2 SYGVNS. This chain's CDR3 is CASSEQGASGGRGYNEQFF. In nucleotides, the CDR3 is TGTGCCAGCAGTGAACAGGGGGCTAGCGGGGGGAGGGGGTACAATGAGCAGTTCTTC.

In its sample, this clonotype was seen a few times. V is TRBV11-2 and J is TRBJ2-5, with D unclear. The V gene's germline CDR1 is SGHAT and CDR2 FQNNGV. The V gene lost 3 bases and the J gene lost 5 bases, with 10 bases spanning the gap. The CDR3 extends over 13 amino acids. CDR3 nucleotide sequence: TGTGCCAGCAGCTTTTCCGGTCCCGAGACCCAGTACTTC. Its protein is CASSFSGPETQYF.

This chain joins TRBV16 and TRBJ2-1; D perhaps matches TRBD1 (6 bases). Trimming removed 3 bases at V and 14 bases at J, with 23 bases between. The CDR3 has 15 residues. Germline CDR1 and CDR2: KGHSY and FQNENV. The CDR3 sequence is CASSQSSGDLGIEFF. The CDR3 DNA follows: TGTGCCAGCAGCCAGTCGTCAGGGGATTTAGGTATTGAGTTCTTC.

V is TRBV27 and J is TRBJ2-5; weak D call: TRBD1 (5 bases). The DNA end is more similar to TRBJ2-7, so the J call may be wrong. This CDR3 has 15 residues. Germline CDR1 reads MNHEY; CDR2 reads SMNVEV (reference sequence). CDR3 DNA sequence: TGTGCCAGCAGTTTAAGACTGGGGCCCACCTACGAGCAGTACTTC. This translates into CASSLRLGPTYEQYF.

The sample holds one count of this clonotype. The chain links TRBV11-2 to TRBJ2-1; no definite D call. This CDR3 is built from 12 residues. Germline V gene data show CDR1 as SGHAT and CDR2 as FQNNGV. With 1 base removed from V and 8 bases from J, the gap between germline ends came to 6 bases. The CDR3 bases are TGTGCCAGCAGCTTAGCTAAGTATGAGCAGTTCTTC. Amino acids: CASSLAKYEQFF.

The table lists this clonotype with a count of one. The chain couples TRBV7-9 to TRBJ2-1; D is perhaps TRBD1 (6 bases). The germline CDR1 and CDR2 sequences are SEHNR and FQNEAQ (reference sequence). There are 16 residues in the CDR3. V lost 5 bases to trimming and J lost 3 bases, with 17 bases between them. In DNA form, the CDR3 reads TGTGCCAGCAGCCCGGGATTCAGGGGCCTCTACAATGAGCAGTTCTTC. Protein: CASSPGFRGLYNEQFF.

V usage is TRBV6-6 and J usage is TRBJ2-6; maybe TRBD1 (6 bases). The length of the CDR3 is 16 residues. Trimming took off 2 bases at V and 1 base at J, with 9 bases between the two ends. Germline V gene sequence: CDR1 MNHNY, CDR2 SVGAGI (reference sequence). In DNA form, the CDR3 reads TGTGCCAGCAGTTACCCTCAGGGGTCTGGGGCCAACGTCCTGACTTTC. Translated, it gives CASSYPQGSGANVLTF.

This clonotype was seen a handful of times. This rearrangement joins TRBV7-2 to TRBJ2-1, with TRBD1 as a possible D gene (6 bases). Germline V gene sequence: CDR1 SGHTA, CDR2 FQGNSA. V lost 1 base to trimming and J lost 0 bases, with 13 bases between them. This CDR3 spans 17 amino acids. The chain's CDR3 is CASSLVDRGSSYNEQFF. Written as DNA, the CDR3 is TGTGCCAGCAGCTTAGTGGACAGAGGAAGCTCCTACAATGAGCAGTTCTTC.

This chain links TRBV5-6 with TRBJ2-4; unclear D gene. There are 12 residues in the CDR3. V was clipped by 7 bases and J by 1 base, with 6 bases between them. The V gene's germline CDR1 is SGHDT and CDR2 YYEEEE. CDR3 sequence (DNA): TGTGCCAGCGGCAGCGCCAAAAACATTCAGTACTTC. It specifies CASGSAKNIQYF.

J is TRBJ2-1 and V is TRBV6-2 or TRBV6-3; perhaps TRBD2 as D (5 bases). The V end lost 5 bases, the J end lost 4 bases, and 9 bases lay between the germline ends. The CDR3 runs to 13 residues. Looked up from germline, CDR1 is MNHEY and CDR2 is SVGEGT. CDR3 amino acids: CASSPEEYNEQFF. CDR3 coding DNA: TGTGCCAGCAGTCCGGAGGAATACAATGAGCAGTTCTTC.

The genes are TRBV12-3 or TRBV12-4 and TRBJ2-3; TRBD1 is a possible D gene (6 bases). The CDR3 runs to 14 residues. The V and J ends lost 7 bases and 2 bases respectively, with 13 bases between them. CDR3 sequence reads: CASTGVRVTDTQYF. In DNA form, the CDR3 reads TGTGCCAGCACAGGGGTCAGAGTCACAGATACGCAGTATTTT.

The J gene is TRBJ1-4, the V gene TRBV9; D gene ambiguous. The V and J ends lost 0 bases and 4 bases respectively, with 7 bases between them. In germline, CDR1 is SGDLS, CDR2 YYNGEE. There are 14 residues in the CDR3. In DNA, the CDR3 is TGTGCCAGCAGCGTAGTCGGGTATAATGAAAAACTGTTTTTT. It is translated as CASSVVGYNEKLFF.

The rearrangement links TRBV29-1 to TRBJ2-3, with 12 nucleotides matching TRBD2. The V gene's germline CDR1 is SQVTM and CDR2 ANQGSEA. The CDR3 extends over 16 amino acids. With V trimmed by 6 bases and J by 10 bases, 17 bases remained unmatched. In DNA, the CDR3 is TGCAGCGTGACAACCGCTAGCGGGGGGGTGACGGCGGCGCAGTATTTT. As protein: CSVTTASGGVTAAQYF.

J is TRBJ2-2 and V is TRBV5-1, with D possibly TRBD2 on 5 matching bases. Germline V gene sequence: CDR1 SGHRS, CDR2 YFSETQ. V dropped 0 bases and J dropped 4 bases, with 10 bases sitting between them. This CDR3 is built from 15 residues. This CDR3 is CASSLGTAGTGELFF. CDR3 nucleotides: TGCGCCAGCAGCTTGGGAACGGCGGGCACCGGGGAGCTGTTTTTT.

Only one count was recorded for this clonotype. This chain uses TRBV2 with TRBJ2-1; D is unresolved. Per germline, CDR1 SNHLY and CDR2 FYNNEI. The CDR3 contains 15 residues. Deletions cut 4 bases from V and 0 bases from J, with 10 bases between. The CDR3 bases are TGTGCCAGCAGTGCGGAGCCTTCCTCCTACAATGAGCAGTTCTTC. This gives the protein CASSAEPSSYNEQFF.

This chain joins TRBV7-2 and TRBJ2-4; TRBD1 matches at 7 bases. Trimming cost V 8 bases and J 8 bases; bases outside gene matches: 9. This CDR3 is 13 amino acids long. Germline V CDR1 and CDR2: SGHTA, FQGNSA. The CDR3 here is CASAGQVGDIQYF. The DNA for the CDR3 is TGTGCCAGCGCTGGACAGGTCGGGGACATTCAGTACTTC. Based on the CDR3 plus reference TRBV7-2 and TRBJ2-4, the full variable domain is GAGVSQSPSNKVTEKGKDVELRCDPISGHTALYWYRQSLGQGLEFLIYFQGNSAPDKSGLPSDRFSAERTGGSVSTLTIQRTQQEDSAVYLCASAGQVGDIQYFGAGTRLSVL.

This rearrangement joins TRBV27 to TRBJ1-5; tentative D call: TRBD1 (5 bases). Trimming took 2 bases from V and 7 from J, leaving 15 bases between them. Germline CDR1 and CDR2: MNHEY and SMNVEV (reference sequence). This CDR3 has 15 amino acids. This CDR3 is CASSLEGRARQPQHF. The CDR3 DNA follows: TGTGCCAGCAGTTTAGAGGGCAGGGCGAGACAGCCCCAGCATTTT.

This CDR3 is CASSFQREVLPLTHYGYTF. CDR3 nucleotides: TGTGCCAGCAGTTTCCAGAGGGAAGTGTTACCACTCACTCACTATGGCTACACCTTC. The chain joins TRBV28 to TRBJ1-2; no clear D gene. The germline V gene encodes CDR1 MDHEN and CDR2 SYDVKM. The ends were cut back, 3 bases at V and 3 bases at J, with 26 bases in the middle. CDR3 length equals 19 residues.

The chain combines TRBV5-1 with TRBJ2-1, with 8 bases matching TRBD2. The CDR3 spans 15 residues. The V and J ends lost 0 bases and 5 bases, in that order; junction bases with no gene match: 4. In germline, CDR1 is SGHRS, CDR2 YFSETQ. CDR3 loop: CASSLVVAGNNEQFF. The CDR3 nucleotides read TGCGCCAGCAGCTTGGTGGTAGCGGGAAACAATGAGCAGTTCTTC.

The CDR3 region has the DNA TGCGCCAGCAGCTTGGCCGGGACAGGGATAGGGAATGAGCAGTACTTC. The encoded protein is CASSLAGTGIGNEQYF. The chain employs TRBV5-1 and TRBJ2-7; 9 bases align to TRBD1. The V segment lost 0 bases and the J segment 7 bases; nucleotides outside the gene matches: 11. CDR1 and CDR2 from the germline V gene are SGHRS and YFSETQ. This CDR3 is 16 amino acids long.

The chain is built from TRBV14 and TRBJ2-5; D is undetermined. The DNA end is a closer match to TRBJ2-7, so the J assignment may be wrong. The CDR3 length is 14 residues. The germline gives CDR1 SGHDN, CDR2 FVKESK. CDR3 coding DNA: TGTGCCAGTATCCCAATCGGACCGAGCTACGAGCAGTACTTC. Its translation is CASIPIGPSYEQYF.

The chain carries TRBV7-2 and TRBJ2-3; TRBD1 matches 9 bases. After removal of 5 bases from V and 4 bases from J, the junction contained 7 bases not matched to a gene. CDR1 and CDR2 (germline): SGHTA, FQGNSA. The CDR3 is made up of 15 amino acids. CDR3 protein: CASSPRQGVADTQYF. Written as DNA, the CDR3 is TGTGCCAGCAGCCCGAGACAGGGGGTGGCAGATACGCAGTATTTT.

The chain carries TRBV28 and TRBJ2-3; the D gene could be TRBD1 or TRBD2 (6 bases each). This CDR3 has 15 residues. Germline V gene lookup returns CDR1 MDHEN and CDR2 SYDVKM. The V gene lost 3 bases and the J gene lost 5 bases, with 15 bases spanning the gap. The chain's CDR3 is CASSFGGRGIDTQYF. The CDR3, as DNA: TGTGCCAGCAGTTTTGGGGGGCGAGGGATAGATACGCAGTATTTT. The full variable domain, rest sourced from reference TRBV28 and TRBJ2-3, is DVKVTQSSRYLVKRTGEKVFLECVQDMDHENMFWYRQDPGLGLRLIYFSYDVKMKEKGDIPEGYSVSREKKERFSLILESASTNQTSMYLCASSFGGRGIDTQYFGPGTRLTVL.

This clonotype was observed a handful of times. The V and J genes are TRBV7-2 and TRBJ2-4; 10 nucleotides match TRBD2. CDR1 is SGHTA, CDR2 FQGNSA, per germline. Trimming cost V 5 bases and J 6 bases; bases outside gene matches: 13. This CDR3 comprises 17 residues. In nucleotides, the CDR3 is TGTGCCAGCAGCCTTTCCCAGAGCGGGGGGGCCGTAAACATTCAGTACTTC. Its protein is CASSLSQSGGAVNIQYF.

The chain has TRBV7-8 and TRBJ2-3, with 9 bases lining up with TRBD2. This CDR3 comprises 16 residues. Germline V gene data show CDR1 as SGHVS and CDR2 as FQNEAQ. The trim removed 5 bases at V and 7 bases at J, leaving 13 bases unmatched. The CDR3 DNA reads as TGTGCCAGCAGCGATACCTTTAGCGGGGGTGGTTATACGCAGTATTTT. This gives the protein CASSDTFSGGGYTQYF.